This T cell receptor (beta chain) was recorded in a study of T-cell reconstitution after alpha-beta-depleted transplantation in children. Unique molecular identifiers featured in how the TCRbeta library was prepared. Via MiXCR, TCRdb re-called the PCR reads, giving one row per CDR3 protein. The sample has 400,000 to 500,000 distinct CDR3 sequences; under 13% are singletons. This clonotype was counted ten times or more. The CDR3 runs 15 residues. Unmatched junction bases numbered 5, after V lost 3 bases and J lost 0 bases. Looked up from germline, CDR1 is SGHDT and CDR2 is YYEEEE. The origin of this receptor is a human donor who donated a stem cell graft to a child with acute myeloid leukemia. Source: PBMCs from the stem cell graft donor, taken from the stem cell graft. The J gene is TRBJ2-5, the V gene TRBV5-6; 7 nucleotides match TRBD1. CDR3 DNA: TGTGCCAGCAGCTCCTTACAGGGGTACCAAGAGACCCAGTACTTC. It is translated as CASSSLQGYQETQYF.